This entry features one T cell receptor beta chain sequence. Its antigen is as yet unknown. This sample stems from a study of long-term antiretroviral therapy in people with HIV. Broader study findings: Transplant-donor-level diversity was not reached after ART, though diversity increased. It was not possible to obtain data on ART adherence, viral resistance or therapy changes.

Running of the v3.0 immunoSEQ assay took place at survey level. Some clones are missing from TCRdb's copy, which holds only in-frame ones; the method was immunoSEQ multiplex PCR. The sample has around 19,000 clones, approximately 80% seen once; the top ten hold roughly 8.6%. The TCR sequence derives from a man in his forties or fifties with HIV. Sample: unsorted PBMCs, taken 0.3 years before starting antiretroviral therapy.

The CDR3 is CASSVGQGAGELFF. The CDR3 DNA sequence: TGCGCCAGCAGCGTAGGACAGGGGGCCGGGGAGCTGTTTTTT. This rearrangement joins TRBV5-1 to TRBJ2-2, with TRBD1 matching over 10 bases. The germline CDR1 and CDR2 sequences are SGHRS and YFSETQ. This CDR3 is 14 amino acids long. Germline trimming cut 4 bases from V and 6 bases from J; bases unmatched to any gene: 3.